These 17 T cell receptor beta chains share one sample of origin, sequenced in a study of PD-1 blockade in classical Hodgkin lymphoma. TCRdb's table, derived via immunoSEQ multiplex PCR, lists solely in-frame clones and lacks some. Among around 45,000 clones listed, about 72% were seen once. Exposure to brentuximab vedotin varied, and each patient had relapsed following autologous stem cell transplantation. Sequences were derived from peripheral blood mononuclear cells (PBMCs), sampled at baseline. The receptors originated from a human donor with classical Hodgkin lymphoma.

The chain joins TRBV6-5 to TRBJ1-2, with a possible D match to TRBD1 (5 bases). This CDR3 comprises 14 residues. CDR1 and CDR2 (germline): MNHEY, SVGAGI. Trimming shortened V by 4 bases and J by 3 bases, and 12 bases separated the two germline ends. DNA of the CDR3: TGTGCCAGCAGTTCCCAGGGAGTCCACTATGGCTACACCTTC. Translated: CASSSQGVHYGYTF.

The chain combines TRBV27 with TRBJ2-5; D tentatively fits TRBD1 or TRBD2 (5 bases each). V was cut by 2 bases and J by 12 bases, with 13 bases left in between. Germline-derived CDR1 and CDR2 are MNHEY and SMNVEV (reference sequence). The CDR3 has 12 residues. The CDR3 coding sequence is TGTGCCAGCAGTTTAGGGGGTACTCGGGAGTACTTC. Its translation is CASSLGGTREYF.

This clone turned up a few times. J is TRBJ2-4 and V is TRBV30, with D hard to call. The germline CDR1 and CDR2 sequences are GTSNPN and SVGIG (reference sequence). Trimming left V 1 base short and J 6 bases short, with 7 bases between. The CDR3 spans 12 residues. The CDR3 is CAWSALGNIQYF. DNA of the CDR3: TGTGCCTGGAGTGCGCTAGGAAACATTCAGTACTTC.

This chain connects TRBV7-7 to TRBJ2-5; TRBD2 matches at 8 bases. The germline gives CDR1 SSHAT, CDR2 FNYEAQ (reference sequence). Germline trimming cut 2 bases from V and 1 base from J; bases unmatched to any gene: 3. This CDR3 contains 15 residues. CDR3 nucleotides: TGTGCCAGCAGCTTAAGGCGGGGGGCCCAAGAGACCCAGTACTTC. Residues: CASSLRRGAQETQYF.

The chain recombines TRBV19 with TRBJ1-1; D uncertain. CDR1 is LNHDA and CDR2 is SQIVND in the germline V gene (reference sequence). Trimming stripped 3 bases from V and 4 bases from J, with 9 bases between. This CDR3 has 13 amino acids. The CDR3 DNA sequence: TGTGCCAGTAGTATGGGGAGCATCACTGAAGCTTTCTTT. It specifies CASSMGSITEAFF.

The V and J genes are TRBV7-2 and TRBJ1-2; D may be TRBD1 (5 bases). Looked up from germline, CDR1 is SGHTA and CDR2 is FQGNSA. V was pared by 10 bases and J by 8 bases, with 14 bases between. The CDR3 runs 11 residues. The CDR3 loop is CAILQDRGYTF. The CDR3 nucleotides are TGTGCCATCCTACAGGACCGCGGCTACACCTTC.

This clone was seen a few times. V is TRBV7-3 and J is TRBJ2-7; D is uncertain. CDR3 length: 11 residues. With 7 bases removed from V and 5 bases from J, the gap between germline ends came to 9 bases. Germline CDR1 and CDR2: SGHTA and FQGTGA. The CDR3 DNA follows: TGTGCCAGCACCAGCACCCACGAGCAGTACTTC. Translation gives CASTSTHEQYF. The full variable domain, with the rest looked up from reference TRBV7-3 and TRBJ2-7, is GAGVSQTPSNKVTEKGKYVELRCDPISGHTALYWYRQSLGQGPEFLIYFQGTGAADDSGLPNDRFFAVRPEGSVSTLKIQRTERGDSAVYLCASTSTHEQYFGPGTRLTVT.

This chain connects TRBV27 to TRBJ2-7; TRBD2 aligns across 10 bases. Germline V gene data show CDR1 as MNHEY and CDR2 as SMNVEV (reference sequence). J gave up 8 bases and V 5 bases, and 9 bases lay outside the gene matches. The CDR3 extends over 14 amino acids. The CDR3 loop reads CASSILAGVGKQYF. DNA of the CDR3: TGTGCCAGCAGTATCCTAGCGGGAGTGGGCAAGCAGTACTTC.

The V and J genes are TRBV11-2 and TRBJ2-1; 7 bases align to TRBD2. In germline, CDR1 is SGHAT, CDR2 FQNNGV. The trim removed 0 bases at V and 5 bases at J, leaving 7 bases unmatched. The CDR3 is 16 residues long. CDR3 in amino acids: CASSLDLSGTDNEQFF. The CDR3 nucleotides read TGTGCCAGCAGCTTAGACTTGAGCGGGACGGACAATGAGCAGTTCTTC.

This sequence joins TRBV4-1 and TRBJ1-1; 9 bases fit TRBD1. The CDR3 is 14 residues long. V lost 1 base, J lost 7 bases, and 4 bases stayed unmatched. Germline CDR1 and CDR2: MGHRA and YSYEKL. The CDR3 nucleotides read TGCGCCAGCAGCCAAGGACAGGGGGGCGATGAAGCTTTCTTT. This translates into CASSQGQGGDEAFF.

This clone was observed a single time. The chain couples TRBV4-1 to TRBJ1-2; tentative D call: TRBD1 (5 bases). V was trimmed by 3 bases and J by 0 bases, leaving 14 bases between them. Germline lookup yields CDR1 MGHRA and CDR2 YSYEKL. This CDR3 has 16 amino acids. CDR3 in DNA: TGCGCCAGCAGCCAGGGGCAACCCCCCTCTAACTATGGCTACACCTTC. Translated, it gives CASSQGQPPSNYGYTF.

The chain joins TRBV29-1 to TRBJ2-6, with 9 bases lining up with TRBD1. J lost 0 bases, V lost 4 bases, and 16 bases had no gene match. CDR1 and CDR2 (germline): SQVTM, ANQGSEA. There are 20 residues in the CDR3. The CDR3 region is CSVVHGQGSSSHSGANVLTF. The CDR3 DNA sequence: TGCAGCGTTGTCCACGGACAGGGGTCCTCCTCCCACTCTGGGGCCAACGTCCTGACTTTC.

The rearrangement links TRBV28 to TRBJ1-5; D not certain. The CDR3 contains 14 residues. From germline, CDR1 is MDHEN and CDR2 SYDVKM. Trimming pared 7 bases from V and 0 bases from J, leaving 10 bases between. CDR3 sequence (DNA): TGTGCCAGCACCTCCCCGTATAGCAATCAGCCCCAGCATTTT. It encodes CASTSPYSNQPQHF.

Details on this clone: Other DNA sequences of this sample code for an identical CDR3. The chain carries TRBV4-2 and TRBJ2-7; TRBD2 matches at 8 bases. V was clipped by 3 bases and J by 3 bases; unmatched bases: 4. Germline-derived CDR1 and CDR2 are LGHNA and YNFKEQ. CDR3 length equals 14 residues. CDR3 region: CASSQAGGNYEQYF. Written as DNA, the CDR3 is TGTGCCAGCAGCCAGGCGGGGGGCAACTACGAGCAGTACTTC.

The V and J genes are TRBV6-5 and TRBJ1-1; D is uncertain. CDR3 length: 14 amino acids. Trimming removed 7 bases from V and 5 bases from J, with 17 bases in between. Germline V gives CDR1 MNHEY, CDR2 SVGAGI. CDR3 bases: TGTGCCAGCACCGCCCGAGGCGGTGGGACTGAAGCTTTCTTT. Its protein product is CASTARGGGTEAFF.

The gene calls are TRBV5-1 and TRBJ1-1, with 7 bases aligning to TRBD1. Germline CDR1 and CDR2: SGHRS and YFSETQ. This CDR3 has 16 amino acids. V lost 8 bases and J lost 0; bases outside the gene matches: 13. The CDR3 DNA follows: TGCGCCAGTAACAGGGGCCTCGGGGTAATGAACACTGAAGCTTTCTTT. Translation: CASNRGLGVMNTEAFF. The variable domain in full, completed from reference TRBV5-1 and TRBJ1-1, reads KAGVTQTPRYLIKTRGQQVTLSCSPISGHRSVSWYQQTPGQGLQFLFEYFSETQRNKGNFPGRFSGRQFSNSRSEMNVSTLELGDSALYLCASNRGLGVMNTEAFFGQGTRLTVV.

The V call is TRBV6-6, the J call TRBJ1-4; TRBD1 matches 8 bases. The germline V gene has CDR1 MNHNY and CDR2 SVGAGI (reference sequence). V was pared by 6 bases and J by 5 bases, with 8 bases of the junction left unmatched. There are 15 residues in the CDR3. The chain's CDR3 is CASSRGDRLNEKLFF. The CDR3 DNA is TGTGCCAGCAGCCGCGGGGACAGGTTGAATGAAAAACTGTTTTTT.